These T cell receptor beta chains were read from a single sample in a study of shared clonotypes between healthy human individuals. TCRdb's table, derived via immunoSEQ multiplex PCR, lists solely in-frame clones and lacks some. The sample has 550,000 to 700,000 clones; around 78% are singletons. The sequencing sample was made of memory CD4+ T cells sorted from blood. Every receptor here comes from a woman between 25 and 40 years old in good health. Each CDR3 is given with its conserved first and last residue. Fields, in order: V gene, J gene, CDR3 protein.

>TRBV6-5|TRBJ2-3
CASSYTRSGRTDTQYF
>TRBV6-6|TRBJ2-1
CASSFGTSGSNEQFF
>TRBV27|TRBJ2-4
CASSSSGAGKNIQYF
>TRBV30|TRBJ2-2
CAWSALYGELFF
>TRBV5-1|TRBJ2-5
CASSTSDRQETQYF
>TRBV28|TRBJ1-2
CASSIQQTNYGYTF
>TRBV19|TRBJ2-1
CASSTLAGGIYNEQFF
>TRBV5-4|TRBJ1-1
CASSLNTEAFF
>TRBV5-1|TRBJ2-3
CASSLAGGGTDTQYF
>TRBV15|TRBJ2-7
CATSPRGPGSEQYF
>TRBV5-1|TRBJ2-1
CASNIGDRDKNEQFF
>TRBV28|TRBJ1-4
CASSELINEKLFF
>TRBV7-8|TRBJ1-1
CASRPGQGYTEAFF
>TRBV28|TRBJ1-1
CASSSQGQAFF
>TRBV10-3|TRBJ2-7
CAISSLGRAGEQYF
>TRBV5-1|TRBJ2-7
CASSPRQGSHEQYF
>TRBV27|TRBJ2-3
CASSLVRLAGVADTQYF
>TRBV5-1|TRBJ2-7
CASTPTGVDEQYF
>TRBV5-1|TRBJ2-7
CASSPGQGAWEQYF
>TRBV4-1|TRBJ2-7
CASSPGQGVSYEQYF
>TRBV7-2|TRBJ2-6
CASSIDQRSGANVLTF
>TRBV5-1|TRBJ2-1
CASSLAKGGRDEQFF
>TRBV28|TRBJ2-2
CASSFGGGVLTGELFF
>TRBV5-4|TRBJ2-7
CATTRQGGYEQYF
>TRBV14|TRBJ2-1
CASSQALYNEQFF
>TRBV11-2|TRBJ2-1
CASSLGGLFNEQFF
>TRBV6-1|TRBJ1-1
CASSEGGRFDTEAFF
>TRBV5-5|TRBJ2-1
CASTISQSHYNEQFF
>TRBV5-1|TRBJ2-7
CASSLDGGAYEQYF
>TRBV30|TRBJ2-5
CAWSGVGTGTETQYF
>TRBV28|TRBJ2-7
CASSLTGGIGYEQYF
>TRBV2|TRBJ2-2
CASSVTGELFF
>TRBV5-5|TRBJ1-5
CASSLGGISNQPQHF
>TRBV5-6|TRBJ1-2
CASSRTGTRYGYTF
>TRBV29-1|TRBJ1-6
CSVQDREDSPLHF
>TRBV7-9|TRBJ1-4
CASSLRDANEKLFF
>TRBV6-1|TRBJ2-3
CASSLDRGTSDTQYF
>TRBV19|TRBJ2-6
CASSTTSNVLTF
>TRBV9|TRBJ2-2
CASSPGDSRNTGELFF
>TRBV15|TRBJ1-5
CATSREGGGSAPQHF
>TRBV27|TRBJ1-2
CASARGGESYGYTF
>TRBV2|TRBJ2-1
CASSGSGSSYNEQFF
>TRBV19|NA
CASSLSGSRIYEQYF
>TRBV5-1|TRBJ1-4
CASSATAPTNEKLFF
>TRBV10-3|TRBJ1-2
CAISDWDRGYGGYTF
>TRBV28|TRBJ1-4
CASSFGLYSLFF
>TRBV30|TRBJ2-1
CAWSRLGGASYNEQFF
>TRBV7-2|TRBJ2-3
CASSQGTSGYTDTQYF
>TRBV10-3|TRBJ2-7
CAIRHGTSDYEQYF
>TRBV6-6|TRBJ1-2
CASSPPGSYGYTF
>TRBV28|TRBJ2-2
CASSLLLAGETGELFF